These 30 T cell receptor beta chains came from one sample sequenced in a study of blood T cell repertoires in COVID-19. Sequencing used immunoSEQ multiplex PCR; TCRdb keeps in-frame clones, though not all of them. The sample carries about 200,000 clones, 90% recorded once. The sample was peripheral blood. These receptors all stem from a man in his fifties or sixties with acute or convalescent COVID-19.

The chain employs TRBV6-5 and TRBJ1-1, with TRBD1 identical over 9 bases. The V gene's germline CDR1 is MNHEY and CDR2 SVGAGI. Trimming at V came to 2 bases and at J to 4 bases, leaving 8 bases not matched to a gene. The CDR3 runs 16 residues. The CDR3 DNA sequence: TGTGCCAGCAGTTACGGGACAGGGAGGTTTGGCACTGAAGCTTTCTTT. It specifies CASSYGTGRFGTEAFF.

Here the CDR3 DNA reads TGTGCCAGTAGATTACAGGGGCTCGCGACCGATCAGCCCCAGCATTTT. This translates into CASRLQGLATDQPQHF. The chain couples TRBV19 to TRBJ1-5; TRBD1 matches 7 bases. Germline V lookup: CDR1 LNHDA, CDR2 SQIVND (reference sequence). Germline trimming cut 6 bases from V and 5 bases from J; bases unmatched to any gene: 13. CDR3 length: 16 residues.

The chain employs TRBV6-6 and TRBJ1-5; unclear D gene. In germline, CDR1 is MNHNY, CDR2 SVGAGI (reference sequence). The germline V and J ends were trimmed by 6 bases and 3 bases, with 18 bases remaining between them. The CDR3 spans 16 residues. Written as DNA, the CDR3 is TGTGCCAGCAGGGGCAATACGAGGGTGTCCAATCAGCCCCAGCATTTT. This encodes CASRGNTRVSNQPQHF.

This rearrangement joins TRBV2 to TRBJ1-2; TRBD1 matches 7 bases. V shed 6 bases and J 3 bases; nucleotides not matched to a gene: 7. Germline V gene data show CDR1 as SNHLY and CDR2 as FYNNEI. CDR3 length: 14 amino acids. CDR3 in DNA: TGTGCCAGCAGGGATAACAGGGGATACTATGGCTACACCTTC. Protein: CASRDNRGYYGYTF.

The chain links TRBV29-1 to TRBJ1-2; TRBD1 is a possible D gene (5 bases). V lost 3 bases, J lost 12 bases, and 11 bases lay in between. The CDR3 runs 10 residues. Germline V gene lookup returns CDR1 SQVTM and CDR2 ANQGSEA. Written as DNA, the CDR3 is TGCAGCGTTGAGCCGACAGCTCACACCTTC. Its translation is CSVEPTAHTF.

This chain's CDR3 is CASSDDISAWDTEAFF. The CDR3 DNA follows: TGTGCCAGCAGCGACGACATTTCGGCCTGGGACACTGAAGCTTTCTTT. This chain links TRBV5-8 with TRBJ1-1; no reliable D call. Trimming took off 4 bases at V and 3 bases at J, with 19 bases between the two ends. The CDR3 length is 16 residues. Germline-derived CDR1 and CDR2 are SGHTS and YDEGEE.

V gene TRBV5-4 combines with J gene TRBJ2-6; D is unresolved. With 0 bases removed from V and 0 bases from J, the gap between germline ends came to 7 bases. Germline CDR1 is SGHNT and CDR2 is YYREEE (reference sequence). The CDR3 has 16 amino acids. CDR3 loop: CASSLVHSSGANVLTF. The CDR3 coding sequence is TGTGCCAGCAGCTTGGTACATTCCTCTGGGGCCAACGTCCTGACTTTC. Combining the CDR3 with reference TRBV5-4 and TRBJ2-6 gives the whole variable domain ETGVTQSPTHLIKTRGQQVTLRCSSQSGHNTVSWYQQALGQGPQFIFQYYREEENGRGNFPPRFSGLQFPNYSSELNVNALELDDSALYLCASSLVHSSGANVLTFGAGSRLTVL.

This clone occurred once. This sequence joins TRBV28 and TRBJ2-1; D not certain. The germline V gene has CDR1 MDHEN and CDR2 SYDVKM. The CDR3 consists of 13 residues. Trimming cost V 6 bases and J 0 bases, with 6 bases left between them. The CDR3 region has the DNA TGTGCCAGCAGGCTCAGCTCCTACAATGAGCAGTTCTTC. This sequence encodes CASRLSSYNEQFF.

The chain has TRBV4-3 and TRBJ2-2; D is unresolved. With 1 base removed from V and 9 bases from J, the gap between germline ends came to 15 bases. Germline CDR1 reads LGHNA; CDR2 reads YSLEER. The CDR3 totals 15 residues. CDR3 sequence: CASSQGQAQRRELFF. The CDR3 DNA follows: TGCGCCAGCAGCCAAGGTCAGGCCCAACGCCGGGAGCTGTTTTTT.

The CDR3 sequence is CASSPLTGADYGYTF. The DNA of the CDR3 is TGTGCCAGCAGTCCCCTGACAGGGGCGGACTATGGCTACACCTTC. This sequence joins TRBV28 and TRBJ1-2; 8 nucleotides match TRBD1. This CDR3 has 15 amino acids. Germline CDR1 reads MDHEN; CDR2 reads SYDVKM. V trimming: 5 bases; J trimming: 3 bases; junction bases outside the gene matches: 8.

As DNA, the CDR3 is TGTGCCAGCAGTTTGGGAGGAGACCTGGGAAAACTGTTTTTT. Translated: CASSLGGDLGKLFF. J is TRBJ1-4 and V is TRBV28; D is undetermined. CDR3 length: 14 residues. The germline V gene has CDR1 MDHEN and CDR2 SYDVKM. With 3 bases removed from V and 10 bases from J, the gap between germline ends came to 15 bases.

The chain joins TRBV15 to TRBJ2-1; 11 bases fit TRBD2. CDR1 is LNHNV and CDR2 is YYDKDF in the germline V gene (reference sequence). The junction had 10 bases not matched to a gene; V was cut back by 3 bases and J by 0 bases. This CDR3 region has 19 residues. The CDR3 DNA reads TGTGCCACCAGCAGTGGCCCTGGGACTAGCGGCAGCTCCTACAATGAGCAGTTCTTC. As protein: CATSSGPGTSGSSYNEQFF.

The chain has TRBV27 and TRBJ1-6, with TRBD1 matching 7 bases. CDR3 length equals 15 residues. The V and J ends lost 7 bases and 5 bases, in that order; junction bases with no gene match: 8. From germline, CDR1 is MNHEY and CDR2 SMNVEV (reference sequence). The DNA for the CDR3 is TGTGCCAGCAACGCGGGACAGTTTAATAATTCACCCCTCCACTTT. It codes for CASNAGQFNNSPLHF.

The V gene is TRBV5-1, the J gene TRBJ2-7, with TRBD2 as a possible D gene (6 bases). The V end lost 4 bases, the J end lost 0 bases, and 14 bases lay between the germline ends. This CDR3 has 15 amino acids. CDR1 and CDR2 (germline): SGHRS, YFSETQ. CDR3 DNA: TGCGCCAGCAGCCCAACTAGCTTCCCCTCCTACGAGCAGTACTTC. Its translation: CASSPTSFPSYEQYF.

The CDR3 DNA sequence: TGTGCCAGCAGTGGGACAGGGGTTCAGCCCCAGCATTTT. As protein: CASSGTGVQPQHF. The chain is built from TRBV2 and TRBJ1-5; TRBD1 matches 9 bases. CDR1 and CDR2 from the germline V gene are SNHLY and FYNNEI. The CDR3 spans 13 residues. The trim removed 4 bases at V and 6 bases at J, leaving 1 base unmatched.

This clone turned up a few times. The rearrangement links TRBV18 to TRBJ1-2, with D perhaps TRBD1 (6 bases). CDR3 size: 13 residues. The germline CDR1 and CDR2 sequences are KGHSH and LQKENI. The ends were cut back, 4 bases at V and 3 bases at J, with 9 bases in the middle. The CDR3 DNA follows: TGTGCCAGCTCACAACGACAGGACTATGGCTACACCTTC. Protein: CASSQRQDYGYTF.

CDR3 in amino acids: CAISETDQPQHF. DNA for the CDR3: TGTGCCATCAGTGAGACTGATCAGCCCCAGCATTTT. The gene calls are TRBV10-3 and TRBJ1-5; D not resolved. Germline CDR1 and CDR2: ENHRY and SYGVKD. The CDR3 has 12 residues. Trimming removed 2 bases at V and 5 bases at J, with 4 bases between.

The chain has TRBV7-3 and TRBJ2-2, with a possible D match to TRBD1 (6 bases). Germline values: CDR1 SGHTA, CDR2 FQGTGA. The CDR3 extends over 13 amino acids. The V gene lost 6 bases and the J gene lost 4 bases, with 9 bases spanning the gap. The CDR3 reads CASRSQGTGELFF. The CDR3 DNA is TGTGCCAGCAGATCACAGGGCACCGGGGAGCTGTTTTTT.

The chain carries TRBV11-2 and TRBJ2-3; 10 bases are shared with TRBD2. V trimming: 5 bases; J trimming: 5 bases; junction bases outside the gene matches: 10. The CDR3 has 16 amino acids. Germline CDR1 is SGHAT and CDR2 is FQNNGV. The CDR3: CASSIIAGGPVDTQYF. The DNA of the CDR3 is TGTGCCAGCAGCATAATAGCGGGGGGACCCGTAGATACGCAGTATTTT.

The chain uses TRBV6-5 and TRBJ1-2; 8 bases fit TRBD1. The CDR3 contains 13 residues. The V segment lost 4 bases and the J segment 8 bases; nucleotides outside the gene matches: 6. CDR1 and CDR2 from the germline V gene are MNHEY and SVGAGI. Here the CDR3 reads CASSSDREGGYTF. As DNA, the CDR3 is TGTGCCAGCAGTTCGGACAGGGAGGGGGGCTACACCTTC.

As DNA, the CDR3 is TGTGCCAGCAGGAGGGGACAGGGCCAGAATCAGTTCTTC. It is translated as CASRRGQGQNQFF. The V call is TRBV2, the J call TRBJ2-1; 9 bases line up with TRBD1. The CDR3 has 13 amino acids. V trimming: 6 bases; J trimming: 13 bases; junction bases outside the gene matches: 10. The germline V gene has CDR1 SNHLY and CDR2 FYNNEI.

This clone came up a few times. This chain links TRBV4-1 with TRBJ1-5; unclear D gene. This CDR3 comprises 15 residues. Trimming pared 6 bases from V and 6 bases from J, leaving 18 bases between. CDR1 is MGHRA and CDR2 is YSYEKL in the germline V gene. The CDR3 DNA is TGCGCCAGCAGTCTCCTGGGAGAGGGAGGTCAGCCCCAGCATTTT. Its translation: CASSLLGEGGQPQHF.

This clone appeared a single time. The rearrangement uses TRBV15 and TRBJ2-3; D is unresolved. Trimming took off 3 bases at V and 5 bases at J, with 12 bases between the two ends. The CDR3 runs 14 residues. Germline CDR1 reads LNHNV; CDR2 reads YYDKDF (reference sequence). Here the CDR3 DNA reads TGTGCCACCAGCAGCCACCTACTGCAAGATACGCAGTATTTT. Translated: CATSSHLLQDTQYF.

The rearrangement links TRBV27 to TRBJ2-3; D gene unclear. CDR3 length: 16 amino acids. Germline V lookup: CDR1 MNHEY, CDR2 SMNVEV (reference sequence). Trimming took 6 bases from V and 2 from J, leaving 18 bases between them. CDR3 sequence reads: CASRLLYSPITDTQYF. CDR3 bases: TGTGCCAGCAGGCTTTTATATTCCCCTATCACAGATACGCAGTATTTT.

The chain is built from TRBV4-1 and TRBJ1-1, with a weak D call TRBD1 (6 bases). The CDR3 extends over 13 amino acids. Germline V gene sequence: CDR1 MGHRA, CDR2 YSYEKL. Between the trimmed V and J ends, which lost 4 bases and 1 base, there was a span of 7 bases. The CDR3 region is CASSRGQNTEAFF. The DNA for the CDR3 is TGCGCCAGCAGCCGGGGACAGAACACTGAAGCTTTCTTT.

The chain is built from TRBV29-1 and TRBJ1-1, with D possibly TRBD1 on 5 matching bases. From germline, CDR1 is SQVTM and CDR2 ANQGSEA. Trimming took off 4 bases at V and 1 base at J, with 16 bases between the two ends. The CDR3 is 15 amino acids. CDR3 DNA sequence: TGCAGCGTTGGGGGCACAGATACGTCGAACACTGAAGCTTTCTTT. Residues: CSVGGTDTSNTEAFF. The whole variable domain, remainder taken from reference TRBV29-1 and TRBJ1-1, is SAVISQKPSRDICQRGTSLTIQCQVDSQVTMMFWYRQQPGQSLTLIATANQGSEATYESGFVIDKFPISRPNLTFSTLTVSNMSPEDSSIYLCSVGGTDTSNTEAFFGQGTRLTVV.

The chain joins TRBV10-3 to TRBJ2-2; 8 bases are a match to TRBD1. This CDR3 has 17 residues. The trim removed 6 bases at V and 1 base at J, leaving 10 bases unmatched. Germline V gene sequence: CDR1 ENHRY, CDR2 SYGVKD. CDR3 sequence reads: CAIRYGQGEGNTGELFF. The DNA for the CDR3 is TGTGCCATCAGGTACGGACAGGGAGAGGGGAACACCGGGGAGCTGTTTTTT.

V gene TRBV6-2 or TRBV6-3 combines with J gene TRBJ2-1; 9 bases map to TRBD2. The CDR3 runs to 16 residues. Trimming removed 2 bases from V and 2 bases from J; junction bases left unmatched: 4. Per the germline V gene, CDR1 is MNHEY and CDR2 is SVGEGT. The CDR3 sequence: CASSYHERGAYNEQFF. CDR3 DNA sequence: TGTGCCAGCAGTTACCATGAGCGGGGGGCCTACAATGAGCAGTTCTTC.

V and J are TRBV7-2 and TRBJ2-2, with 13 positions matching TRBD2. Unmatched junction bases numbered 4, after V lost 1 base and J lost 5 bases. The germline V gene has CDR1 SGHTA and CDR2 FQGNSA. The CDR3 contains 17 residues. The CDR3 reads CASSLGGGLAGTGELFF. CDR3 nucleotides: TGTGCCAGCAGCTTAGGAGGGGGACTAGCGGGAACCGGGGAGCTGTTTTTT.

This clone was counted between two and nine times. Other DNA variants within this sample encode the same CDR3. The genes are TRBV11-1 and TRBJ2-1; 7 bases fit TRBD2. This CDR3 comprises 13 residues. CDR1 is SGHAT, CDR2 FQDESV, per germline (reference sequence). Trimming removed 1 base from V and 9 bases from J; junction bases left unmatched: 3. For the CDR3, the DNA is TGTGCCAGCAGCTTAGTGGGAGGGCGTGAGCAGTTCTTC. It translates to CASSLVGGREQFF.